The 18 T cell receptor beta chains in this list originate from one sample, sequenced in a study of T-cell reconstitution after alpha-beta-depleted transplantation in children. Researchers prepared the TCRbeta library using unique molecular identifiers, the study reports. TCRdb passed the PCR reads through MiXCR, listing each CDR3 protein once. The sample has approximately 290,000 distinct CDR3 sequences, approximately 10% seen once. The source was peripheral blood, collected 180 days after TCRalphabeta/CD19-depleted stem cell transplant. The receptors here all came from a male patient under 10 years old who had a stem cell transplant for chronic granulomatous disease, so the T cells may come from the graft donor.

This clonotype was recorded at least ten times. J is TRBJ2-5 and V is TRBV20-1; no definite D call. The germline V and J ends were trimmed by 6 bases and 8 bases, with 10 bases remaining between them. The V gene's germline CDR1 is DFQATT and CDR2 SNEGSKA (reference sequence). The CDR3 has 10 amino acids. The CDR3, as DNA: TGCAGTGCCGCCCCACCAACCCAGTACTTC. This codes for CSAAPPTQYF.

This clonotype came up many times. This chain connects TRBV20-1 to TRBJ2-2; D gene unclear. The CDR3 runs 11 residues. CDR1 and CDR2 from the germline V gene are DFQATT and SNEGSKA (reference sequence). V lost 5 bases and J lost 7, with 8 bases in between. The chain's CDR3 is CSAGEGGELFF. The CDR3 nucleotides read TGCAGTGCTGGGGAAGGCGGGGAGCTGTTTTTT.

This clonotype has only a few counts. The rearrangement joins TRBV2 to TRBJ2-7; unclear D gene. Germline V CDR1 and CDR2: SNHLY, FYNNEI. V lost 10 bases to trimming and J lost 1 base, with 17 bases between them. The CDR3 is made up of 14 amino acids. This CDR3 is CAIYGVPQSYEQYF. In nucleotides, the CDR3 is TGTGCCATCTACGGTGTTCCGCAATCCTACGAGCAGTACTTC.

This clonotype has a count of ten or more. This rearrangement joins TRBV12-3 or TRBV12-4 to TRBJ2-2; D might be TRBD1 (7 bases). V lost 5 bases, J lost 1 base, and 14 bases lay in between. This CDR3 contains 16 residues. The CDR3 is CASSLPGGGNTGELFF. The CDR3 DNA reads TGTGCCAGCAGTCTCCCAGGGGGAGGGAACACCGGGGAGCTGTTTTTT.

Worth noting for this clonotype: This may be a read error: a much more frequent sequence differs by one nucleotide. V usage is TRBV7-9 and J usage is TRBJ2-7, with TRBD1 identical over 8 bases. The CDR3 is 15 residues long. Per germline, CDR1 SEHNR and CDR2 FQNEAQ (reference sequence). J gave up 4 bases and V 1 base, and 6 bases lay outside the gene matches. Here the CDR3 reads CASSLVGDRLYEQYF. In nucleotides, the CDR3 is TGTGCCAGCAGCTTAGTAGGGGACAGGTTATACGAGCAGTACTTC.

This clonotype was observed many times. The J gene is TRBJ2-1, the V gene TRBV7-8; perhaps TRBD2 as D (5 bases). Trimming stripped 5 bases from V and 4 bases from J, with 12 bases between. The CDR3 has 14 amino acids. Germline CDR1 is SGHVS and CDR2 is FQNEAQ. The CDR3 DNA reads as TGTGCCAGCAGCGCACTAGTATCTTACAATGAGCAGTTCTTC. Translating it yields CASSALVSYNEQFF. The entire variable domain, with the rest obtained from reference TRBV7-8 and TRBJ2-1, is as follows: GAGVSQSPRYKVAKRGQDVALRCDPISGHVSLFWYQQALGQGPEFLTYFQNEAQLDKSGLPSDRFFAERPEGSVSTLKIQRTQQEDSAVYLCASSALVSYNEQFFGPGTRLTVL.

This clonotype was seen a few times. V gene TRBV12-3 or TRBV12-4 combines with J gene TRBJ1-1, with TRBD1 matching over 7 bases. This CDR3 spans 18 amino acids. V trimming: 6 bases; J trimming: 7 bases; junction bases outside the gene matches: 23. The CDR3 sequence: CASSPDRTGAGPRSEAFF. CDR3 in DNA: TGTGCCAGCAGCCCGGACCGAACAGGGGCGGGCCCTCGGAGTGAAGCTTTCTTT.

This clonotype showed up many times. The V gene is TRBV5-8, the J gene TRBJ1-1; 11 bases fit TRBD1. Unmatched junction bases numbered 4, after V lost 4 bases and J lost 11 bases. The length of the CDR3 is 12 residues. Germline V CDR1 and CDR2: SGHTS, YDEGEE. The DNA of the CDR3 is TGTGCCAGCAGCATATGGGACAGGGGGGCTTTCTTT. Amino acids: CASSIWDRGAFF.

This clonotype was seen ten or more times. This chain connects TRBV28 to TRBJ2-7; D remains unclear. This CDR3 is built from 15 residues. V lost 6 bases and J lost 3, with 18 bases in between. Looked up from germline, CDR1 is MDHEN and CDR2 is SYDVKM. In DNA, the CDR3 is TGTGCCAGCAGCCCGTCAAGTCGCCCCGACTACGAGCAGTACTTC. It codes for CASSPSSRPDYEQYF.

The chain employs TRBV6-1 and TRBJ1-1, with TRBD1 identical over 12 bases. Germline loops: CDR1 MNHNS, CDR2 SASEGT. V lost 6 bases and J lost 1; bases outside the gene matches: 3. This CDR3 is built from 15 residues. The CDR3 reads CASRGTGGPNTEAFF. The CDR3 DNA reads TGTGCCAGCAGGGGGACAGGGGGCCCGAACACTGAAGCTTTCTTT.

As to this clonotype: A clone one base away is much larger, so this may be a read error. This chain uses TRBV5-4 with TRBJ2-5; D remains ambiguous. Germline V gene data show CDR1 as SGHNT and CDR2 as YYREEE (reference sequence). Trimming removed 2 bases from V and 2 bases from J, with 7 bases in between. CDR3 size: 13 residues. This CDR3 reads CASSFGRQETQYF. In DNA form, the CDR3 reads TGTGCCAGCAGCTTCGGGCGGCAAGAGACCCAGTACTTC.

This clonotype was counted many times. The CDR3 DNA follows: TGTGCCAGCAGAGATAGCGGGAGGGCCGATGAGCAGTTCTTC. It encodes CASRDSGRADEQFF. The chain uses TRBV6-1 and TRBJ2-1; TRBD2 matches at 11 bases. The V gene end was trimmed by 6 bases and the J gene end by 8 bases; junction bases not matched to a gene: 6. This CDR3 spans 14 amino acids. Germline-derived CDR1 and CDR2 are MNHNS and SASEGT.

This clonotype was counted at least ten times. The V gene is TRBV12-3 or TRBV12-4, the J gene TRBJ1-5, with D hard to call. V lost 3 bases and J lost 4, with 10 bases in between. This CDR3 is built from 14 residues. For the CDR3, the DNA is TGTGCCAGCAGTTTTGCGGGGATTAATCAGCCCCAGCATTTT. Translating it yields CASSFAGINQPQHF.

This clonotype came up many times. V and J are TRBV12-3 or TRBV12-4 and TRBJ2-6; 7 bases map to TRBD2. Trimming cost V 6 bases and J 1 base; bases outside gene matches: 9. The CDR3 covers 17 residues. The DNA of the CDR3 is TGTGCCAGCAGCCCCCGCGGGGGAGTTTCTGGGGCCAACGTCCTGACTTTC. Translation: CASSPRGGVSGANVLTF.

The chain has TRBV6-2 or TRBV6-3 and TRBJ2-7; no clear D. The CDR3 is 14 residues long. Trimming removed 4 bases from V and 2 bases from J, with 12 bases in between. Germline V CDR1 and CDR2: MNHEY, SVGEGT. The CDR3 DNA follows: TGTGCCAGCAGTTCGGGTGGGTTCACCTACGAGCAGTACTTC. It translates to CASSSGGFTYEQYF.

This clonotype was seen ten or more times. The chain combines TRBV29-1 with TRBJ2-7; D may correspond to TRBD1 or TRBD2 (5 bases each). The germline gives CDR1 SQVTM, CDR2 ANQGSEA. Trimming stripped 7 bases from V and 0 bases from J, with 16 bases between. CDR3 length: 14 residues. The CDR3: CSAEPGRPSYEQYF. CDR3 in DNA: TGCAGCGCCGAACCGGGACGGCCCTCCTACGAGCAGTACTTC.

This clonotype came up many times. The chain combines TRBV9 with TRBJ1-5, with D perhaps TRBD1 (6 bases). Trimming left V 0 bases short and J 2 bases short, with 6 bases between. CDR1 and CDR2 (germline): SGDLS, YYNGEE. This CDR3 contains 14 residues. CDR3 sequence reads: CASSVGTGNQPQHF. In DNA, the CDR3 is TGTGCCAGCAGCGTAGGGACAGGCAATCAGCCCCAGCATTTT. Variable domain in full (rest from reference TRBV9 and TRBJ1-5): DSGVTQTPKHLITATGQRVTLRCSPRSGDLSVYWYQQSLDQGLQFLIQYYNGEERAKGNILERFSAQQFPDLHSELNLSSLELGDSALYFCASSVGTGNQPQHFGDGTRLSIL.

This clonotype was detected a few times. This rearrangement joins TRBV12-3 or TRBV12-4 to TRBJ2-7; TRBD1 is a possible D gene (5 bases). The CDR3 consists of 14 residues. Trimming took off 5 bases at V and 4 bases at J, with 15 bases between the two ends. The CDR3 region has the DNA TGTGCCAGCAGTAGGACGCACGCAGGGTACGAGCAGTACTTC. Translating gives CASSRTHAGYEQYF.